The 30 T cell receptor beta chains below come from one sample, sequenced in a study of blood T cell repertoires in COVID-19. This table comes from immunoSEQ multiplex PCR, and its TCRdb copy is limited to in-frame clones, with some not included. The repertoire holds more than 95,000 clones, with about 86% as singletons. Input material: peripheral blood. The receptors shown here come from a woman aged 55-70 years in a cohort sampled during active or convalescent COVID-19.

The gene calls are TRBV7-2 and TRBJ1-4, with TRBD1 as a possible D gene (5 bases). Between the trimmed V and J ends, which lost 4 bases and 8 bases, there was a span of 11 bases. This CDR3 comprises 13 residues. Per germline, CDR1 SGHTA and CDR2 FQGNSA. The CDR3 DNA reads TGTGCCAGCAGCTCCAGGGTAGGCGAAAAACTGTTTTTT. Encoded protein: CASSSRVGEKLFF.

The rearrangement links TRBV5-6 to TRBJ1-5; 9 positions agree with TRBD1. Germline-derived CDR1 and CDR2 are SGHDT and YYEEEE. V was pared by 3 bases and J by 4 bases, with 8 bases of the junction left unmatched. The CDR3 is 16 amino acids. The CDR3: CASSSLGGTGNQPQHF. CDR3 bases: TGTGCCAGCAGCTCCCTTGGCGGGACAGGGAATCAGCCCCAGCATTTT.

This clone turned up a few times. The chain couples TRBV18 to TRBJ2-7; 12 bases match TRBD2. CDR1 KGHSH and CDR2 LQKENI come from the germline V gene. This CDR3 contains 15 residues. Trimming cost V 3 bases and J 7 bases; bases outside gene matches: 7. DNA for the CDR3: TGTGCCAGCTCACCCAGGACTAGCGGGAATTGGGAGCAGTACTTC. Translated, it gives CASSPRTSGNWEQYF.

CDR3 amino acids: CASSPPGAGTGELFF. The CDR3 DNA follows: TGTGCCAGCAGCCCCCCAGGGGCCGGGACCGGGGAGCTGTTTTTT. The chain has TRBV14 and TRBJ2-2, with D perhaps matching TRBD1 (6 bases). The V gene lost 4 bases and the J gene lost 5 bases, with 14 bases spanning the gap. CDR3 length equals 15 residues. Looked up from germline, CDR1 is SGHDN and CDR2 is FVKESK.

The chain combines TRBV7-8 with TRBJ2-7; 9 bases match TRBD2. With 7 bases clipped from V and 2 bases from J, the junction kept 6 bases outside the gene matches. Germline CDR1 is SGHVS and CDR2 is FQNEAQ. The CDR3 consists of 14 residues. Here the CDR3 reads CASTLLAGTYEQYF. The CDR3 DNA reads TGTGCCAGCACCCTACTAGCGGGCACCTACGAGCAGTACTTC.

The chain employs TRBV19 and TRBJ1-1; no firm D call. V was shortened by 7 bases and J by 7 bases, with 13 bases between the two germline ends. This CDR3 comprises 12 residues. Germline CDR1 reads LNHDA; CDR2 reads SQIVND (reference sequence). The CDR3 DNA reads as TGTGCCAGTACCCGAAGAGGTAGTGAAGCTTTCTTT. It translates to CASTRRGSEAFF.

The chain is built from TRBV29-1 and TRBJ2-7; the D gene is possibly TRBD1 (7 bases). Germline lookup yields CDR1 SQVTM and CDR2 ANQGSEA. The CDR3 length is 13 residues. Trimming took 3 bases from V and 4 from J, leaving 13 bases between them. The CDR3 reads CSVDLQGRYEQYF. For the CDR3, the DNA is TGCAGCGTTGACTTACAGGGGAGGTACGAGCAGTACTTC.

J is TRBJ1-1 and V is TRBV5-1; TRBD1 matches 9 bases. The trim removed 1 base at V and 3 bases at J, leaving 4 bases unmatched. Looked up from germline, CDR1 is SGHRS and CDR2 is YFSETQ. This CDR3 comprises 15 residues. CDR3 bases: TGCGCCAGCAGCTTGACAGGGGGCCGGGACACTGAAGCTTTCTTT. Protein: CASSLTGGRDTEAFF.

The CDR3 coding sequence is TGTGCCAGCAGCTTGGGAGGACTAGCGGGAGGAGAGCAGTACTTC. Its translation is CASSLGGLAGGEQYF. This chain connects TRBV5-4 to TRBJ2-7; 14 bases are a match to TRBD2. V lost 0 bases, J lost 7 bases, and 3 bases stayed unmatched. Germline values: CDR1 SGHNT, CDR2 YYREEE (reference sequence). This CDR3 is 15 amino acids long.

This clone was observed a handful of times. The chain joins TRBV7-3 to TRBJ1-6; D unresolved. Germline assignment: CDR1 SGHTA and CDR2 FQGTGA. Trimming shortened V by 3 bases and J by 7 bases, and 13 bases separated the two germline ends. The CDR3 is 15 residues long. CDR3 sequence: CASSFFAGGNSPLHF. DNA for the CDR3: TGTGCCAGCAGCTTTTTCGCCGGAGGGAATTCACCCCTCCACTTT.

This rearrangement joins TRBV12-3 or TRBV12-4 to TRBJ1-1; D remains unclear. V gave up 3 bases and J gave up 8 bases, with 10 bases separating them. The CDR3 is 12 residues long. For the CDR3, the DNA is TGTGCCAGCAGTTTGACATCCTCCGAAGCTTTCTTT. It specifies CASSLTSSEAFF.

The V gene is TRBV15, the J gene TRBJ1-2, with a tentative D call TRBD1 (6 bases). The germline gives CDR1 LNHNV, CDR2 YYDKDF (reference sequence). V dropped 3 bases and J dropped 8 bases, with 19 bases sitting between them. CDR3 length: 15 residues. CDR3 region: CATSRGPGTGRGYTF. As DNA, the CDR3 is TGTGCCACCAGCAGGGGCCCCGGAACAGGGAGAGGCTACACCTTC.

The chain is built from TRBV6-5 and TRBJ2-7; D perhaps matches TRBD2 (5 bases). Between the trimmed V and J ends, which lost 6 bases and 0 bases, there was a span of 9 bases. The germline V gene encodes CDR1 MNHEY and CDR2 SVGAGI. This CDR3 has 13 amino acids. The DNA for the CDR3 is TGTGCCAGCAGGCGGGTCACCTCCTACGAGCAGTACTTC. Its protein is CASRRVTSYEQYF.

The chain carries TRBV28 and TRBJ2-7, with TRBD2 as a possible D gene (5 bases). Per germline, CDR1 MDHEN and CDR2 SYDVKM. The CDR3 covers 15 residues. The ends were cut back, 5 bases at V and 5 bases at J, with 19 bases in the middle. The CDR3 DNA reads TGTGCCAGCAGTCCGTCTAGCCTTGAGCGGAACGAGCAGTACTTC. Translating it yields CASSPSSLERNEQYF.

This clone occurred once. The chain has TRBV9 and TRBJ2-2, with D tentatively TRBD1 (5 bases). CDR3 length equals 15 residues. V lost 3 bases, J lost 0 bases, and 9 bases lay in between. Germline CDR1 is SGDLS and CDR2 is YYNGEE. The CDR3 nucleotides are TGTGCCAGCAGCGGGCAGGGCTCGAACACCGGGGAGCTGTTTTTT. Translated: CASSGQGSNTGELFF.

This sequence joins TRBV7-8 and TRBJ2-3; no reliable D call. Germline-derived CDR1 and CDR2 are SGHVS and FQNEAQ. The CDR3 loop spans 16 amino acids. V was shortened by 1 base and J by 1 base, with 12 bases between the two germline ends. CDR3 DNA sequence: TGTGCCAGCAGCTTAGACCAGATTCTTCGCACAGATACGCAGTATTTT. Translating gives CASSLDQILRTDTQYF.

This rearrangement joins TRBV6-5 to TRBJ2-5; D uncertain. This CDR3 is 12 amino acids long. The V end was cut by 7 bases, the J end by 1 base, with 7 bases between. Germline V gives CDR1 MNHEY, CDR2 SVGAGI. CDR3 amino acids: CASIGSQETQYF. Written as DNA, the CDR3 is TGTGCCAGCATTGGTAGCCAAGAGACCCAGTACTTC.

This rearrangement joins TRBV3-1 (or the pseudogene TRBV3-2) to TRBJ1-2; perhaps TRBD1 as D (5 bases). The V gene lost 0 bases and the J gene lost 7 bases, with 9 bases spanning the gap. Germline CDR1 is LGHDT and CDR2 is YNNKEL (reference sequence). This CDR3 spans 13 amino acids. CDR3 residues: CASSQDQGGGYTF. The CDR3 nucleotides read TGTGCCAGCAGCCAAGACCAGGGTGGTGGCTACACCTTC.

This CDR3 reads CASSYEGSPLHF. The CDR3 coding sequence is TGTGCCAGCAGTTATGAGGGTTCACCCCTCCACTTT. V gene TRBV28 combines with J gene TRBJ1-6, with D hard to call. V lost 4 bases, J lost 9 bases, and 7 bases lay in between. The CDR3 sequence is 12 residues long. Germline CDR1 is MDHEN and CDR2 is SYDVKM.

The CDR3 region has the DNA TGTGCCAGCAGCTTAGAGTACGGGTTGGGAAACACCATATATTTT. Its translation is CASSLEYGLGNTIYF. The V gene is TRBV7-6, the J gene TRBJ1-3, with no clear D. CDR1 SGHVS and CDR2 FNYEAQ come from the germline V gene. The ends were cut back, 1 base at V and 4 bases at J, with 11 bases in the middle. This CDR3 spans 15 amino acids.

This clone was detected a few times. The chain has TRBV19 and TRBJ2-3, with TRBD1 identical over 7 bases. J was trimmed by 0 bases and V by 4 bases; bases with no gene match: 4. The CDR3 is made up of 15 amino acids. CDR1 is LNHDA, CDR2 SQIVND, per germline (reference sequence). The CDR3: CASSSQGVSTDTQYF. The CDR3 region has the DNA TGTGCCAGTAGTAGTCAGGGGGTGAGCACAGATACGCAGTATTTT.

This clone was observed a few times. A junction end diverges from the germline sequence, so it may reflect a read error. The CDR3 DNA reads TGCGCCAGCAGTCAAGGAGGGTGGGAGGGTCGGAACACTGAAGCTTTCTTT. Its translation: CASSQGGWEGRNTEAFF. The V and J genes are TRBV4-1 and TRBJ1-1; D ambiguous. Germline loops: CDR1 MGHRA, CDR2 YSYEKL. This CDR3 has 17 amino acids.

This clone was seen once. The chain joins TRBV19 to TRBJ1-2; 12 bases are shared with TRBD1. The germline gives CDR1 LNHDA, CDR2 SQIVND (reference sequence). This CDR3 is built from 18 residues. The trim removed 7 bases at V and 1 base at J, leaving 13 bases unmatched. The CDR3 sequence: CASTPNRDRGPGNYGYTF. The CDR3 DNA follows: TGTGCCAGTACCCCAAACAGGGACAGGGGGCCCGGTAACTATGGCTACACCTTC.

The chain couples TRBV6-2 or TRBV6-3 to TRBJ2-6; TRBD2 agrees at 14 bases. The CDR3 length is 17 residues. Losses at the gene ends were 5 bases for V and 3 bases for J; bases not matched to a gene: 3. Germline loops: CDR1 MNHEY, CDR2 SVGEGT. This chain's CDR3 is CASSLTSGRDGANVLTF. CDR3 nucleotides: TGTGCCAGCAGTCTGACTAGCGGGAGGGATGGGGCCAACGTCCTGACTTTC.

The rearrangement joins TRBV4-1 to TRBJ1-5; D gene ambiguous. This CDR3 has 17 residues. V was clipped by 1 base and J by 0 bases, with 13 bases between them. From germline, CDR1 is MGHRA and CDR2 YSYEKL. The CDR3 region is CASSQARGTDSNQPQHF. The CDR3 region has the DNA TGCGCCAGCAGCCAAGCCCGGGGAACGGATAGCAATCAGCCCCAGCATTTT.

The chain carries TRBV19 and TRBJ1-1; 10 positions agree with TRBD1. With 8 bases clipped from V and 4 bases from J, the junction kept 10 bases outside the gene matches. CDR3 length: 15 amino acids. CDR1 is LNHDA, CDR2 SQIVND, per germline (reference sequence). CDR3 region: CASSGGQGVITEAFF. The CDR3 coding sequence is TGTGCCAGTTCGGGAGGACAGGGGGTTATCACTGAAGCTTTCTTT.

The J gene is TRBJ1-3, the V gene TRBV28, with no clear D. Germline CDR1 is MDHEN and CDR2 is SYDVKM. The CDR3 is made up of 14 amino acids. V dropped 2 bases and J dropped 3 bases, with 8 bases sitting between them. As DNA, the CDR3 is TGTGCCAGCAGTTTAGGCGGGATTGGAAACACCATATATTTT. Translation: CASSLGGIGNTIYF.

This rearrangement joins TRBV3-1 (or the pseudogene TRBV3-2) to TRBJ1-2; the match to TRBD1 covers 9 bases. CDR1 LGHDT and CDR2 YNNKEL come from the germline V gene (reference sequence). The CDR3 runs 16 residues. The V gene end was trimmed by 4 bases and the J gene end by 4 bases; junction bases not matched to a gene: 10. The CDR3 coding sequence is TGTGCCAGCAGCCCCCACCCAACAGGGGGCGGCTATGGCTACACCTTC. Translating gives CASSPHPTGGGYGYTF.

The CDR3 DNA reads TGTGCCAGCAGTTACGAGCGGGTTGGCTCCTACGAGCAGTACTTC. Its translation is CASSYERVGSYEQYF. This chain links TRBV6-5 with TRBJ2-7; tentatively, D is TRBD2 (6 bases). This CDR3 is 15 amino acids long. The V end lost 2 bases, the J end lost 0 bases, and 11 bases lay between the germline ends. Germline-derived CDR1 and CDR2 are MNHEY and SVGAGI.

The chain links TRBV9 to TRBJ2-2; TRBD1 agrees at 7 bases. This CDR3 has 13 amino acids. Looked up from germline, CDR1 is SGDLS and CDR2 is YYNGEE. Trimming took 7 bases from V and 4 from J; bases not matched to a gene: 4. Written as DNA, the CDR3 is TGTGCCAGCCGACAGGGTATCACCGGGGAGCTGTTTTTT. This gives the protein CASRQGITGELFF. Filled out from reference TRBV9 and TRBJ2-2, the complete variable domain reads DSGVTQTPKHLITATGQRVTLRCSPRSGDLSVYWYQQSLDQGLQFLIQYYNGEERAKGNILERFSAQQFPDLHSELNLSSLELGDSALYFCASRQGITGELFFGEGSRLTVL.